These T cell receptor beta chains were read from a single sample in a study of control samples from healthy donors and cancer patients. Only in-frame clones appear in the TCRdb table, and some are missing; sequencing was by immunoSEQ multiplex PCR. The sample holds 35,000 to 45,000 clones; 75% to 95% are singletons and the top ten take roughly a fifth. The sequencing input was PBMCs. Receptors originate from a woman between 40 and 50 years old with head and neck cancer. CDR3s include the opening cysteine and the closing phenylalanine or tryptophan. D genes are given only for firm matches. Size is stated for part of the rows, as once, few or many counts, or as a class when the clone is expanded.

size: -
J: TRBJ2-3
V: TRBV28
D: -
DNA: TGTGCCAGCAGTCCTAGCCTGAGCACAGATACGCAGTATTTT
CDR3: CASSPSLSTDTQYF

size: -
J: TRBJ1-1
V: TRBV7-8
D: -
DNA: TGTGCCAGCAGCCGGGTCACTGAAGCTTTCTTT
CDR3: CASSRVTEAFF

size: -
J: TRBJ1-1
V: TRBV7-6
D: -
DNA: TGTGCCAGCAGCTTAAGTCGTGGGCAGGGGACGACTTTCTTT
CDR3: CASSLSRGQGTTFF

size: -
J: TRBJ1-4
V: TRBV4-2
D: -
DNA: TGTGCCAGCAGCCACGGACGAACCGGGGCCTCTAATGAAAAACTGTTTTTT
CDR3: CASSHGRTGASNEKLFF

size: few
J: TRBJ2-7
V: TRBV10-1
D: TRBD2
DNA: TGCGCCAGCAGGACTAGCGGCTACGAGCAGTACTTC
CDR3: CASRTSGYEQYF

size: -
J: TRBJ2-7
V: TRBV10-3
D: TRBD2
DNA: TGTGCCATCAGCGGGGGGGCCTACGAGCAGTACTTC
CDR3: CAISGGAYEQYF

size: -
J: TRBJ2-7
V: TRBV14
D: TRBD2
DNA: TGTGCCAGCAGCCAAGATGGTTTAGGAGCTAGCGGGCACTCCTACGAGCAGTACTTC
CDR3: CASSQDGLGASGHSYEQYF

size: -
J: TRBJ2-5
V: TRBV11-2
D: TRBD1
DNA: TGTGCCAGCAGCAACTCCGGGACAGGGGTTGGGGCCCAGTACTTC
CDR3: CASSNSGTGVGAQYF

size: -
J: TRBJ2-1
V: TRBV28
D: TRBD1
DNA: TGTGCCAGCAGACCAACAGGGGGCGGGTACAATGAGCAGTTCTTC
CDR3: CASRPTGGGYNEQFF

size: -
J: TRBJ1-2
V: TRBV4-1
D: -
DNA: TGCGCCAGCAGCCCCCCAGATGGGGGCGCGGGCTATGGCTACACCTTC
CDR3: CASSPPDGGAGYGYTF

size: -
J: TRBJ2-2
V: TRBV19
D: -
DNA: TGTGCCAGTACGGTGGCCGGGGATAACACCGGGGAGCTGTTTTTT
CDR3: CASTVAGDNTGELFF

size: -
J: TRBJ2-5
V: TRBV28
D: -
DNA: TGTGCCAGCAGAGGGTCCGGGACTCCTGGGGAGACCCAGTACTTC
CDR3: CASRGSGTPGETQYF

size: -
J: TRBJ1-2
V: TRBV3-1/TRBV3-2
D: -
DNA: TGTGCCAGCAGTCAAGAGTGGGCGGTCGGCTCCTATGGCTACACCTTC
CDR3: CASSQEWAVGSYGYTF

size: -
J: TRBJ2-3
V: TRBV11-3
D: TRBD2
DNA: TGTGCCAGCAGTTTTAGCGGGGGGGCCCGAGATACGCAGTATTTT
CDR3: CASSFSGGARDTQYF

size: -
J: TRBJ2-6
V: TRBV6-5
D: -
DNA: TGTGCCAGCAGTTCATTCACGAGGGGGGCCAACGTCCTGACTTTC
CDR3: CASSSFTRGANVLTF

size: -
J: TRBJ2-4
V: TRBV5-1
D: -
DNA: TGCGCCAGCAGCTTGGACCTCCTAGCCAAAAACATTCAGTACTTC
CDR3: CASSLDLLAKNIQYF

size: -
J: TRBJ2-7
V: TRBV18
D: -
DNA: TGTGCCAGCTCACCCTACTCCTACGAGCAGTACTTC
CDR3: CASSPYSYEQYF

size: -
J: TRBJ2-3
V: TRBV30
D: TRBD2
DNA: TGTGCCTGGAAACTTCCGGGTACTAGCGGGAGGTATGATCATACGCAGTATTTT
CDR3: CAWKLPGTSGRYDHTQYF

size: -
J: TRBJ2-1
V: TRBV13
D: TRBD2
DNA: TGTGCCAGCAGCGCTCCTATGGGACTAGCGGGGACCTCATACAATGAGCAGTTCTTC
CDR3: CASSAPMGLAGTSYNEQFF

size: -
J: TRBJ2-7
V: TRBV6-6
D: -
DNA: TGTGCCAGCAGCCGATCCTACGAGCAGTACTTC
CDR3: CASSRSYEQYF

size: -
J: TRBJ1-5
V: TRBV18
D: -
DNA: TGTGCCAGCTCACCACAGGGGAGCAATCAGCCCCAGCATTTT
CDR3: CASSPQGSNQPQHF

size: -
J: TRBJ2-7
V: TRBV18
D: TRBD1
DNA: TGTGCCAGCTCACCACATCCGGGACAGGGGGGAGGCGAGCAGTACTTC
CDR3: CASSPHPGQGGGEQYF

size: -
J: TRBJ2-7
V: TRBV10-1
D: -
DNA: TGCGCCAGCAGTGAGGACTCAGCCTACGAGCAGTACTTC
CDR3: CASSEDSAYEQYF

size: -
J: TRBJ1-2
V: TRBV19
D: -
DNA: TGTGCCAGTAGTAACGGCGGATCTCCTTATGGCTACACCTTC
CDR3: CASSNGGSPYGYTF

size: -
J: TRBJ1-5
V: TRBV18
D: -
DNA: TGTGCCAGCTCACCACTGGACAGAATTAGCAATCAGCCCCAGCATTTT
CDR3: CASSPLDRISNQPQHF

size: -
J: TRBJ2-7
V: TRBV27
D: TRBD2
DNA: TGTGCCAGCAGTCCCGGGACTAGCGTCTACGAGCAGTACTTC
CDR3: CASSPGTSVYEQYF